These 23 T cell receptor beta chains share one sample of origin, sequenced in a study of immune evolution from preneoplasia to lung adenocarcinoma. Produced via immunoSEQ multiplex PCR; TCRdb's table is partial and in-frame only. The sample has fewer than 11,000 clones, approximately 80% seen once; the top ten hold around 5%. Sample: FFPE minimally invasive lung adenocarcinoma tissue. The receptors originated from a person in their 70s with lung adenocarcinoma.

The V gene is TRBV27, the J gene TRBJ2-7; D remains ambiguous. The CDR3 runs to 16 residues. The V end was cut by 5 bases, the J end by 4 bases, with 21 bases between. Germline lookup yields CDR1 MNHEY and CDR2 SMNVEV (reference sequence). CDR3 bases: TGTGCCAGCAGTCCGCTACGACGAGGAAGACCTTACGAGCAGTACTTC. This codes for CASSPLRRGRPYEQYF.

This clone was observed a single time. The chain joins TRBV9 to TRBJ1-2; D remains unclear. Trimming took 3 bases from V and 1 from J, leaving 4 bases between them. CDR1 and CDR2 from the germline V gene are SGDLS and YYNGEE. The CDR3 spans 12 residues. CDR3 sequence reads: CASSEDNYGYTF. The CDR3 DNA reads TGTGCCAGCAGCGAGGATAACTATGGCTACACCTTC.

CDR3 region: CAWNERGNEQFF. The CDR3 DNA reads as TGTGCCTGGAATGAACGAGGTAATGAGCAGTTCTTC. The V call is TRBV30, the J call TRBJ2-1; D is unresolved. Germline values: CDR1 GTSNPN, CDR2 SVGIG (reference sequence). This CDR3 region has 12 residues. Trimming stripped 4 bases from V and 7 bases from J, with 11 bases between.

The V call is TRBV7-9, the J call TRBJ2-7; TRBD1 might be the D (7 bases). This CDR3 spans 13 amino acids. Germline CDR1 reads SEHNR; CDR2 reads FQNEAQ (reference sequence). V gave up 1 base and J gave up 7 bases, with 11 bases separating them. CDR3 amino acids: CASSLDRGGEQYF. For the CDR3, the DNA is TGTGCCAGCAGCTTAGACAGGGGAGGTGAGCAGTACTTC.

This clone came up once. CDR3 nucleotide sequence: TGTGCCAGCAGTCGAGACATCGGGACTAGCATCCACGAGCAGTACTTC. As protein: CASSRDIGTSIHEQYF. The rearrangement uses TRBV27 and TRBJ2-7; 9 nucleotides line up with TRBD2. The CDR3 extends over 16 amino acids. V was pared by 5 bases and J by 5 bases, with 13 bases of the junction left unmatched. Germline lookup yields CDR1 MNHEY and CDR2 SMNVEV (reference sequence).

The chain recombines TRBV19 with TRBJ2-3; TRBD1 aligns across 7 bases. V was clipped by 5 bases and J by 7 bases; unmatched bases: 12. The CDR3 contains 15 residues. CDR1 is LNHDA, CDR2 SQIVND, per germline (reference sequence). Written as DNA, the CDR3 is TGTGCCAGTAGTCCGAGGGGGCGCGGAGGAAATACGCAGTATTTT. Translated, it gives CASSPRGRGGNTQYF.

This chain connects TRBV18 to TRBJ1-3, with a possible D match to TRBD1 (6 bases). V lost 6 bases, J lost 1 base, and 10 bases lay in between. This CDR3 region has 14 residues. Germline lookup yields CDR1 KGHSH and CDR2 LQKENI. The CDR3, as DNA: TGTGCCAGCTCGCTGGACAGTTCTGGAAACACCATATATTTT. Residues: CASSLDSSGNTIYF. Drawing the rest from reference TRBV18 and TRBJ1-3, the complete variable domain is NAGVMQNPRHLVRRRGQEARLRCSPMKGHSHVYWYRQLPEEGLKFMVYLQKENIIDESGMPKERFSAEFPKEGPSILRIQQVVRGDSAAYFCASSLDSSGNTIYFGEGSWLTVV.

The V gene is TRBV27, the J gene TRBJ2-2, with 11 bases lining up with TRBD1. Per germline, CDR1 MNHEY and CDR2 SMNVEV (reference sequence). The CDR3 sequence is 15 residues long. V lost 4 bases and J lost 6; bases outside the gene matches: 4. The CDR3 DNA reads TGTGCCAGCAGTTGGGGGACAGGGGGATCCGGGGAGCTGTTTTTT. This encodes CASSWGTGGSGELFF.

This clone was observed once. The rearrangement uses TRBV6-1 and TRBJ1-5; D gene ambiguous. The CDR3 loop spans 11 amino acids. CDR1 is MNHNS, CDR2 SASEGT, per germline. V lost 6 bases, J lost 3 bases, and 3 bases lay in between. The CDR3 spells CASRTNQPQHF. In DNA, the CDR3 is TGTGCCAGCAGGACCAATCAGCCCCAGCATTTT.

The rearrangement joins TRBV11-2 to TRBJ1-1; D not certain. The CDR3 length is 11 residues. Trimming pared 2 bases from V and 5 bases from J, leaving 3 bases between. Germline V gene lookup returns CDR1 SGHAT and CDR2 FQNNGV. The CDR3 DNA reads TGTGCCAGCAGCTTATTGACTGAAGCTTTCTTT. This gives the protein CASSLLTEAFF.

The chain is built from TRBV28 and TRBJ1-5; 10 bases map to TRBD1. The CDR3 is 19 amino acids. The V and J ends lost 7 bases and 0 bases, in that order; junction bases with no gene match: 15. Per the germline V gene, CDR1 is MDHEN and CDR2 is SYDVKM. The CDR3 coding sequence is TGTGCCAGCACCTCCTCCGACAGGGGGCGCCTTTATAGCAATCAGCCCCAGCATTTT. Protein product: CASTSSDRGRLYSNQPQHF.

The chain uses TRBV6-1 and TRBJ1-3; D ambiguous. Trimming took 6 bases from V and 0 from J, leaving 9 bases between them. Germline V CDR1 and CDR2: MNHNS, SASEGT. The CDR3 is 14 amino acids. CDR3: CASRAQVSGNTIYF. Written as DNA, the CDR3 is TGTGCCAGCAGAGCGCAGGTCTCTGGAAACACCATATATTTT.

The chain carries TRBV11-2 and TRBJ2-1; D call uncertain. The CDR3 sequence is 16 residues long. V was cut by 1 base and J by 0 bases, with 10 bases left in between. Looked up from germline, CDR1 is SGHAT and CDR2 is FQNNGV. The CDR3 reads CASSLAGGNSYNEQFF. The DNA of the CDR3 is TGTGCCAGCAGCTTAGCGGGCGGCAACTCCTACAATGAGCAGTTCTTC.

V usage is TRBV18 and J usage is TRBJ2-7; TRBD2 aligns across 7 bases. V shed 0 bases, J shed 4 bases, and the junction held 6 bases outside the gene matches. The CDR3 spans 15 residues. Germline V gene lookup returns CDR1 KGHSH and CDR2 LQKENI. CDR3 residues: CASSPPGGDYYEQYF. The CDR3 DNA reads TGTGCCAGCTCACCACCGGGAGGGGATTATTACGAGCAGTACTTC.

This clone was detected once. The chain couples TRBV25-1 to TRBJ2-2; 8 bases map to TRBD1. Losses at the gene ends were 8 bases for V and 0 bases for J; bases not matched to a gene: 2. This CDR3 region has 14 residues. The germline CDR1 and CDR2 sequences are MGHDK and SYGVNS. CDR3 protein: CASSGQANTGELFF. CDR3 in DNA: TGTGCCAGCTCGGGACAGGCGAACACCGGGGAGCTGTTTTTT.

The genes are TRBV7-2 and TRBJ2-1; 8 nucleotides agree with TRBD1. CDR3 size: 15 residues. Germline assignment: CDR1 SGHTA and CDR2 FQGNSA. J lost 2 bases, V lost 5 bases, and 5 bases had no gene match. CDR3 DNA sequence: TGTGCCAGCAGCCCAGACAGGGGTCCCTACAATGAGCAGTTCTTC. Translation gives CASSPDRGPYNEQFF.

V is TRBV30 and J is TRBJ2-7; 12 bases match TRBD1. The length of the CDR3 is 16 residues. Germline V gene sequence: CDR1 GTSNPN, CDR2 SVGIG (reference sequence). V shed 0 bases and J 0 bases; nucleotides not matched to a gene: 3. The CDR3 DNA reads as TGTGCCTGGAGTGTACTGGGACAGGGGGCCTCCTACGAGCAGTACTTC. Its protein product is CAWSVLGQGASYEQYF.

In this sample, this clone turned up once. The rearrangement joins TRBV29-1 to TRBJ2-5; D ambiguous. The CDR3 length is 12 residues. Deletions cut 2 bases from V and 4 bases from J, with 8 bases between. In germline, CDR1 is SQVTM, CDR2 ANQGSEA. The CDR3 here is CSVEHTSETQYF. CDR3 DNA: TGCAGCGTTGAACATACCTCAGAGACCCAGTACTTC.

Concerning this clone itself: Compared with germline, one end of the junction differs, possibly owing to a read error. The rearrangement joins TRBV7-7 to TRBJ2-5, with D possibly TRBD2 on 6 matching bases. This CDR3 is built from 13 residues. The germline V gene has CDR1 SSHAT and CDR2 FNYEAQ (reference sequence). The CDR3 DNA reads TGTGCTAGCAGCTTCAGTGGGAGGGAGACCCAGTACTTC. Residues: CASSFSGRETQYF. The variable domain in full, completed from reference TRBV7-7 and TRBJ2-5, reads GAGVSQSPRYKVTKRGQDVTLRCDPISSHATLYWYQQALGQGPEFLTYFNYEAQPDKSGLPSDRFSAERPEGSISTLTIQRTEQRDSAMYRCASSFSGRETQYFGPGTRLLVL.

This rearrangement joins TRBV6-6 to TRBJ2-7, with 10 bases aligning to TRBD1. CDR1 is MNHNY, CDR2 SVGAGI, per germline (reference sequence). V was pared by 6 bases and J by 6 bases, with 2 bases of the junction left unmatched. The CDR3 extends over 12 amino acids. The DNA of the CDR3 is TGTGCCAGCAGCCGGGACAGGGGCGAGCAGTACTTC. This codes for CASSRDRGEQYF.

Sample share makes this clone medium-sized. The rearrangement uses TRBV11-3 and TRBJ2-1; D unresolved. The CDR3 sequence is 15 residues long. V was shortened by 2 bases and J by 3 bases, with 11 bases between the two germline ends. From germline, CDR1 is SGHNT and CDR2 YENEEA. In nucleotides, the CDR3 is TGTGCCAGCAGCTTATTCTCGCGCAGCTACAATGAGCAGTTCTTC. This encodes CASSLFSRSYNEQFF.

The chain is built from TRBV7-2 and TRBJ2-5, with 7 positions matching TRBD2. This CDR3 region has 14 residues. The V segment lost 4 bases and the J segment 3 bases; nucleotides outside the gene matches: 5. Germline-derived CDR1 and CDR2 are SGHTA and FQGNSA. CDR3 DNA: TGTGCCAGCAGCTCTTGGGGGGGAGAAGAGACCCAGTACTTC. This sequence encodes CASSSWGGEETQYF.

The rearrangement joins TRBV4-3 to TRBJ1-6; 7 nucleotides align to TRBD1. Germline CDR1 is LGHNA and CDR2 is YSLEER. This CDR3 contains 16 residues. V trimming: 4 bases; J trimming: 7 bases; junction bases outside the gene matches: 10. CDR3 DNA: TGCGCCAGCAGCCTCGGGACCGGGACAGCGAATTCACCCCTCCACTTT. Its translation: CASSLGTGTANSPLHF.